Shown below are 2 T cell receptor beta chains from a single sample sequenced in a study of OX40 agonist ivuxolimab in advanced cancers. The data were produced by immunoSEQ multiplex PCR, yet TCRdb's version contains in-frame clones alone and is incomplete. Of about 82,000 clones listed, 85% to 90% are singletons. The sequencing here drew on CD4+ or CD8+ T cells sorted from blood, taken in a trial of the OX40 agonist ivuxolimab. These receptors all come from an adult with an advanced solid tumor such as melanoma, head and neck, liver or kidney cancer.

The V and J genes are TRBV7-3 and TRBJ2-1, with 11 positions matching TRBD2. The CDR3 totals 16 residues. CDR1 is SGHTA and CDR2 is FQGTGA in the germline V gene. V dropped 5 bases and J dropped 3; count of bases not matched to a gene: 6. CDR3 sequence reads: CASSILAGGNYNEQFF. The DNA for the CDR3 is TGTGCCAGCAGCATATTAGCGGGAGGGAACTACAATGAGCAGTTCTTC.

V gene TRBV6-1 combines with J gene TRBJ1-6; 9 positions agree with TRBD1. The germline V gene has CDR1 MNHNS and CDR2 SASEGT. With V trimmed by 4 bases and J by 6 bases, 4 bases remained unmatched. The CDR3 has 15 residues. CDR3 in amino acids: CASSVLDRGNSPLHF. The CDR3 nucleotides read TGTGCCAGCAGTGTTCTGGACAGGGGTAATTCACCCCTCCACTTT.